What follows is one T cell receptor (beta chain) and its context. This specimen comes from a study of CD8 T cells in Susac syndrome. cDNA came from about 0.51 to 1 ug RNA primed by random hexamers. TCRdb re-called the immunoSEQ multiplex PCR reads with MiXCR, one entry per CDR3 protein. This sample carries 150,000 or so distinct CDR3 sequences, 93% of them seen once, and the ten largest clones take around 0.13%. With V trimmed by 3 bases and J by 1 base, 7 bases remained unmatched. The CDR3 contains 16 residues. The material sequenced was CD4+ T cells from PBMCs. This receptor was obtained from a human donor in good health. The rearrangement joins TRBV12-3 or TRBV12-4 to TRBJ1-1; 8 bases line up with TRBD1. The CDR3 nucleotides read TGTGCCAGCAGTTTTTTCCCGGACAGGGAGAACACTGAAGCTTTCTTT. Residues: CASSFFPDRENTEAFF.